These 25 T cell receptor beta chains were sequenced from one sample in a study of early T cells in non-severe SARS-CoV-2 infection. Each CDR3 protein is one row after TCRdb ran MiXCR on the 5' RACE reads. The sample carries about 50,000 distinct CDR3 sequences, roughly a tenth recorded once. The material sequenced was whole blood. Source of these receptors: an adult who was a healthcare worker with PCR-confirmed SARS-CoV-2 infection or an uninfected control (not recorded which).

CDR3 DNA sequence: TGTGCCAGCAGCTTAGGGATCATCGGGAATCAGCCCCAGCATTTT. As protein: CASSLGIIGNQPQHF. The chain uses TRBV9 and TRBJ1-5; D unclear. CDR1 and CDR2 (germline): SGDLS, YYNGEE. Trimming removed 4 bases from V and 4 bases from J, with 15 bases in between. CDR3 length: 15 amino acids.

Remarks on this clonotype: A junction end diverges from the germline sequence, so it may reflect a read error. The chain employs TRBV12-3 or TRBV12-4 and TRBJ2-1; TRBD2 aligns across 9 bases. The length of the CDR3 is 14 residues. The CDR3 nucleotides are TGTGCCAGCTCGCTCGGACTAGCGTACAGTGAGCAGTTCTTC. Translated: CASSLGLAYSEQFF.

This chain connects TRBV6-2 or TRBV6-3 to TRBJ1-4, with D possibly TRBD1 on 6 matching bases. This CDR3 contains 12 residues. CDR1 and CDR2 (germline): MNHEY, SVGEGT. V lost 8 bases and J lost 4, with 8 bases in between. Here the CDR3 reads CASGQINEKLFF. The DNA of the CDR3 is TGTGCCAGCGGACAGATTAATGAAAAACTGTTTTTT.

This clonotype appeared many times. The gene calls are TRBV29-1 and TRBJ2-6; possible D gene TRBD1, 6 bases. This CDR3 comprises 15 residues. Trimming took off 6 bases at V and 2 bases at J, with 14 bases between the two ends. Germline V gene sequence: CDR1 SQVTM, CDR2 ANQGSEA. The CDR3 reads CSVGQTGTGANVLTF. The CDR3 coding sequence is TGCAGCGTGGGACAAACAGGGACTGGGGCCAACGTCCTGACTTTC.

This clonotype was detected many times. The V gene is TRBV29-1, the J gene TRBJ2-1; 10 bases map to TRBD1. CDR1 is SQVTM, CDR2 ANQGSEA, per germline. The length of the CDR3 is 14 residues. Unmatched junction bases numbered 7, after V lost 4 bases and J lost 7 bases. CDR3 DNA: TGCAGCGTTGGTAGAGGACAGGGGGTTAATGAGCAGTTCTTC. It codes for CSVGRGQGVNEQFF.

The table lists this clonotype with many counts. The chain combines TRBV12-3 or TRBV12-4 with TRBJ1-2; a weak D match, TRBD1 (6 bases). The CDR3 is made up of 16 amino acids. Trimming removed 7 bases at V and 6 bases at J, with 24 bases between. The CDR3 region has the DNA TGTGCCAGCACCTTAGGGGGGGGAACAGGGTATGATGGCTACACCTTC. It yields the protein CASTLGGGTGYDGYTF.

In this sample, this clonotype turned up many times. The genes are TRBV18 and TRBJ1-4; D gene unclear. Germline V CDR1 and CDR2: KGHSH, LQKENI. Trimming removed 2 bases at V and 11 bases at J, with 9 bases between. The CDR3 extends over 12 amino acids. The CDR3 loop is CASSPTTEKLFF. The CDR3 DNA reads TGTGCCAGCTCACCAACCACCGAGAAACTGTTTTTT.

The DNA of the CDR3 is TGCGCCAGCAGCCTTACCTACCAAGAGACCCAGTACTTC. Its translation: CASSLTYQETQYF. The V and J genes are TRBV4-1 and TRBJ2-5; D remains unclear. V dropped 4 bases and J dropped 0 bases, with 6 bases sitting between them. The germline V gene has CDR1 MGHRA and CDR2 YSYEKL. This CDR3 has 13 amino acids.

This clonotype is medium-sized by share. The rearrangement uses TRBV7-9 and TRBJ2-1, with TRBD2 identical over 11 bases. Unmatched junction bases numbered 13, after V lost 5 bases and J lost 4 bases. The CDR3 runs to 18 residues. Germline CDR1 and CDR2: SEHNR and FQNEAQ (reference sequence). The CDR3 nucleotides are TGTGCCAGCAGCCACGGACTAGCGGGCCCCCGGGGGTACAATGAGCAGTTCTTC. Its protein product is CASSHGLAGPRGYNEQFF.

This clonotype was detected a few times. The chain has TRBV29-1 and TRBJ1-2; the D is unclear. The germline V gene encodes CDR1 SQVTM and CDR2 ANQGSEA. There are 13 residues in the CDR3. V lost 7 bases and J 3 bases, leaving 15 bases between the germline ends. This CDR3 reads CSAIQRTDYGYTF. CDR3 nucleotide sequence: TGCAGCGCCATACAGAGAACCGACTATGGCTACACCTTC.

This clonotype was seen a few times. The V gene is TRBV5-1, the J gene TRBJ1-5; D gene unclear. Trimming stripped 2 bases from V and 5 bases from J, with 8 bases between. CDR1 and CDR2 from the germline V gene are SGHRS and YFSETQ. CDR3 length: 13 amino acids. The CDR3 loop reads CASSFEGDQPQHF. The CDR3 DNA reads TGCGCCAGCAGCTTTGAGGGAGATCAGCCCCAGCATTTT.

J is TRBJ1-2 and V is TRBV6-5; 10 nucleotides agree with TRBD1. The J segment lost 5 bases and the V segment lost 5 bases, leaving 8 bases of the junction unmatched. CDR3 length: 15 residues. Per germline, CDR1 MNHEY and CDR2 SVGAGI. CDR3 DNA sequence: TGTGCCAGCAGTCTAAGACAGGGGGCTGAGTATGGCTACACCTTC. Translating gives CASSLRQGAEYGYTF.

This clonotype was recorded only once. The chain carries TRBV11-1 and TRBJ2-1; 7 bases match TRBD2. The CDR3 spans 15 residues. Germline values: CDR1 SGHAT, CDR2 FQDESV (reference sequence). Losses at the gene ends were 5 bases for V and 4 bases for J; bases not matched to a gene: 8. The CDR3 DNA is TGTGCCAGCAGCCGACGGAGCGGGGAATACAATGAGCAGTTCTTC. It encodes CASSRRSGEYNEQFF.

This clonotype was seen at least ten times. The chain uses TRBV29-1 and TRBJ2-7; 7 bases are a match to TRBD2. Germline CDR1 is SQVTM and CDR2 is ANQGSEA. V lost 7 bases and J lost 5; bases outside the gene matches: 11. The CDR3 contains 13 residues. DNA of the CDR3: TGCAGCGCCCGGACTAGTATCTTTGACGAGCAGTACTTC. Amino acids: CSARTSIFDEQYF.

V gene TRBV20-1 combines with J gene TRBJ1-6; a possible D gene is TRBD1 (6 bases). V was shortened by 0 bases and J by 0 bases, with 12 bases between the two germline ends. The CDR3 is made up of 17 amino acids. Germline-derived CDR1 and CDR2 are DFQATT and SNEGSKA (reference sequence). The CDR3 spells CSARDLQGSSYNSPLHF. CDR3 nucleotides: TGCAGTGCTAGAGATCTCCAGGGGAGCTCCTATAATTCACCCCTCCACTTT.

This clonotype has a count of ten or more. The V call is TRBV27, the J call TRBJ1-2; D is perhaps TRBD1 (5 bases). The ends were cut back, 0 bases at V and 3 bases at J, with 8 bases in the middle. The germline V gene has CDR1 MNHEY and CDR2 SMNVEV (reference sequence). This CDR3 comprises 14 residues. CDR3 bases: TGTGCCAGCAGTTTATCGTCGGGGGACTATGGCTACACCTTC. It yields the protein CASSLSSGDYGYTF.

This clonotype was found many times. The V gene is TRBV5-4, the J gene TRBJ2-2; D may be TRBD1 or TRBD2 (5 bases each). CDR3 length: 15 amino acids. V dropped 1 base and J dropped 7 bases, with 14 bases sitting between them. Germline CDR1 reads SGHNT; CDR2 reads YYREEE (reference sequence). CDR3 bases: TGTGCCAGCAGCTTGTCTGAGGGGCTGGGCGGGGAGCTGTTTTTT. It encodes CASSLSEGLGGELFF.

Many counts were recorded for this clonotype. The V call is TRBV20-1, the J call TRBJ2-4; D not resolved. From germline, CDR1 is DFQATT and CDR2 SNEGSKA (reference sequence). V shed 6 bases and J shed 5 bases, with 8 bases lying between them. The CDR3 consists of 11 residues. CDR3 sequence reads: CSAHTENIQYF. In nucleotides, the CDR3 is TGCAGTGCCCACACTGAAAACATTCAGTACTTC.

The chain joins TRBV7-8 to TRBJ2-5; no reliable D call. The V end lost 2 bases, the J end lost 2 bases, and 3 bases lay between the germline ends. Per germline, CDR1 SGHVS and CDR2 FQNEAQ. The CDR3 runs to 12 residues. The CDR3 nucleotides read TGTGCCAGCAGCTTACCACAAGAGACCCAGTACTTC. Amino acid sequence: CASSLPQETQYF.

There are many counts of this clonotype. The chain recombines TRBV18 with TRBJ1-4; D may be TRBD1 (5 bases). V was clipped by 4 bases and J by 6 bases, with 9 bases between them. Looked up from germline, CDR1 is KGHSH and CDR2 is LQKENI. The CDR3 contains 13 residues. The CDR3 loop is CASSRGVYEKLFF. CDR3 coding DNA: TGTGCCAGCTCACGGGGCGTATATGAAAAACTGTTTTTT.

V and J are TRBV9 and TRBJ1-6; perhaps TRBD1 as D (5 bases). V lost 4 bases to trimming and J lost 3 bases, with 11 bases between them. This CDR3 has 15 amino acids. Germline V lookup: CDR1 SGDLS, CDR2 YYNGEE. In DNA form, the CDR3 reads TGTGCCAGCAGCACGGGGGACGGCTATAATTCACCCCTCCACTTT. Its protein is CASSTGDGYNSPLHF. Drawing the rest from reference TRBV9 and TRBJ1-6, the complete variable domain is DSGVTQTPKHLITATGQRVTLRCSPRSGDLSVYWYQQSLDQGLQFLIQYYNGEERAKGNILERFSAQQFPDLHSELNLSSLELGDSALYFCASSTGDGYNSPLHFGNGTRLTVT.

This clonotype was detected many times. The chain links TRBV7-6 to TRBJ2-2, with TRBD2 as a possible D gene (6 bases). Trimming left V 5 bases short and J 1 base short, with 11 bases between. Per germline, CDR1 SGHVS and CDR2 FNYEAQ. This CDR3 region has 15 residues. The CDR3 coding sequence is TGTGCCAGCAGCCGGGGACTCTTGAACACCGGGGAGCTGTTTTTT. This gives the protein CASSRGLLNTGELFF.

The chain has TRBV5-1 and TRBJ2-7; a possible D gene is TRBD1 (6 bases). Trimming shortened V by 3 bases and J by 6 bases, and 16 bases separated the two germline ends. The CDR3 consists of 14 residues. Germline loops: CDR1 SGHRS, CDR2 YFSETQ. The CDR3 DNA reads TGCGCCAGCAGCTCGGCGCTGCAGGGGATCGAGCAGTACTTC. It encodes CASSSALQGIEQYF.

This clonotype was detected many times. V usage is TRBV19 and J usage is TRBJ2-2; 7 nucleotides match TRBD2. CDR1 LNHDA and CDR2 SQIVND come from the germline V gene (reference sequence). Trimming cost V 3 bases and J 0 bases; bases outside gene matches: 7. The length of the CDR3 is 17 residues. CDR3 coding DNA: TGTGCCAGTAGTATTTCGACTAGCCGTACGAACACCGGGGAGCTGTTTTTT. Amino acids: CASSISTSRTNTGELFF. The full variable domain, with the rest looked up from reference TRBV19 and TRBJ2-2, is DGGITQSPKYLFRKEGQNVTLSCEQNLNHDAMYWYRQDPGQGLRLIYYSQIVNDFQKGDIAEGYSVSREKKESFPLTVTSAQKNPTAFYLCASSISTSRTNTGELFFGEGSRLTVL.

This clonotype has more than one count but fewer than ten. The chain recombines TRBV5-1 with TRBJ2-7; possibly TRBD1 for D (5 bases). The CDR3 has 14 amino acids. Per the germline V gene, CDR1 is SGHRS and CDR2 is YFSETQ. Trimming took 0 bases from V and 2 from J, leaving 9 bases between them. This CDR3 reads CASSLVRGPYEQYF. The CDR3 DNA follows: TGCGCCAGCAGCTTGGTTAGGGGTCCCTACGAGCAGTACTTC.